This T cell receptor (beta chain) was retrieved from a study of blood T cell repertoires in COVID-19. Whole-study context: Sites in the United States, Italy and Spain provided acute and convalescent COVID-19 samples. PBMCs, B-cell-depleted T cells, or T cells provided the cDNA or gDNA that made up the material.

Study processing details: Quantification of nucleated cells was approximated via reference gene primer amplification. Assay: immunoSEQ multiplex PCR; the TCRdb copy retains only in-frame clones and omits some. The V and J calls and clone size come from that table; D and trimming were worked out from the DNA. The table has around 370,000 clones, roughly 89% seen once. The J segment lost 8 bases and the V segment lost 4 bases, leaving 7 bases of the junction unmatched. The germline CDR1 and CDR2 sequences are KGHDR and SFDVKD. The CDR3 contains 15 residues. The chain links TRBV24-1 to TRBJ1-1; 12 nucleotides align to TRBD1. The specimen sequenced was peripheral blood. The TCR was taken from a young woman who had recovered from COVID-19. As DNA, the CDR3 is TGTGCCACCAGTGAGCGCGGGACAGGGGGCGAGGAAGCTTTCTTT. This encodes CATSERGTGGEEAFF.